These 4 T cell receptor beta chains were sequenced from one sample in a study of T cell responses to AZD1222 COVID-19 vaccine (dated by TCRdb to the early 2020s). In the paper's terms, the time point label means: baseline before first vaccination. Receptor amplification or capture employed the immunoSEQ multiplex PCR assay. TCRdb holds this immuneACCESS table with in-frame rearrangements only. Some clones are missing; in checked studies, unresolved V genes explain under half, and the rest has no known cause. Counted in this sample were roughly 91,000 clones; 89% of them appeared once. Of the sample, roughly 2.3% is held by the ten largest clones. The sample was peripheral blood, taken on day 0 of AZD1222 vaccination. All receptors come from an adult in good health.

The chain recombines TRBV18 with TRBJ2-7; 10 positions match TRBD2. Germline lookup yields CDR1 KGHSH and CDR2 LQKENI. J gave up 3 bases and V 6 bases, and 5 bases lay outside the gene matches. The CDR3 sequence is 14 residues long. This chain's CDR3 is CASSASGGNYEQYF. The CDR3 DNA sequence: TGTGCCAGCTCGGCTAGCGGGGGTAACTACGAGCAGTACTTC.

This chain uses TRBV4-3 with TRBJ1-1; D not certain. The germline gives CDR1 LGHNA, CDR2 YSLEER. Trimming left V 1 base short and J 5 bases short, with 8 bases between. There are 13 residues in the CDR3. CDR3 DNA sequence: TGCGCCAGCAGCCAAGGGGGTAGAACTGAAGCTTTCTTT. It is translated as CASSQGGRTEAFF.

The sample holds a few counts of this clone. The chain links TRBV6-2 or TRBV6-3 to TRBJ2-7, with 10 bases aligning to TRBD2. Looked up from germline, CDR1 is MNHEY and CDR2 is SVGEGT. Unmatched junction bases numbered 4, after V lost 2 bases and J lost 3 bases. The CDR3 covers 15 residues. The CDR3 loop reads CASSYARTSGYEQYF. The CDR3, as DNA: TGTGCCAGCAGTTACGCTAGGACTAGCGGCTACGAGCAGTACTTC.

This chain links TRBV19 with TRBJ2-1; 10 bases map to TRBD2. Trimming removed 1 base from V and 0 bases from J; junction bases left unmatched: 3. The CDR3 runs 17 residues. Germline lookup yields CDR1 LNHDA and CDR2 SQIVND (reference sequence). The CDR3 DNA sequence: TGTGCCAGTAGTATAGGTACTAGCGGGAACTCCTACAATGAGCAGTTCTTC. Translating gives CASSIGTSGNSYNEQFF. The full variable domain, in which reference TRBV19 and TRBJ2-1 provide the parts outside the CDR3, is DGGITQSPKYLFRKEGQNVTLSCEQNLNHDAMYWYRQDPGQGLRLIYYSQIVNDFQKGDIAEGYSVSREKKESFPLTVTSAQKNPTAFYLCASSIGTSGNSYNEQFFGPGTRLTVL.